One and the same sample provided the 30 T cell receptor beta chains below, sequenced in a study of T cell responses to AZD1222 COVID-19 vaccine. Only in-frame clones appear in the TCRdb table, and some are missing; sequencing was by immunoSEQ multiplex PCR. The sample holds 100,000 to 140,000 clones, 87% seen once. Sequencing used peripheral blood, obtained 28 days after the second AZD1222 dose. The receptor set was obtained from an adult who received the AZD1222 COVID-19 vaccine.

This chain links TRBV6-1 with TRBJ1-5; D uncertain. The length of the CDR3 is 12 residues. Trimming took off 2 bases at V and 5 bases at J, with 4 bases between the two ends. Germline lookup yields CDR1 MNHNS and CDR2 SASEGT. The CDR3 loop reads CASSEPYQPQHF. The CDR3 nucleotides are TGTGCCAGCAGTGAACCCTATCAGCCCCAGCATTTT.

The chain combines TRBV19 with TRBJ2-2; D remains ambiguous. CDR1 and CDR2 (germline): LNHDA, SQIVND (reference sequence). The V end was cut by 5 bases, the J end by 4 bases, with 14 bases between. The CDR3 has 15 amino acids. As DNA, the CDR3 is TGTGCCAGTAGTCGCCAGGCAGTAGGCACCGGGGAGCTGTTTTTT. Translated, it gives CASSRQAVGTGELFF.

This clone was seen just once. For the CDR3, the DNA is TGTGCCAGCAGTACAGGGGTTCTAGGGGGCACAGATACGCAGTATTTT. Translation: CASSTGVLGGTDTQYF. V gene TRBV7-2 combines with J gene TRBJ2-3, with 7 bases matching TRBD1. V lost 6 bases, J lost 1 base, and 10 bases stayed unmatched. The CDR3 sequence is 16 residues long. Germline lookup yields CDR1 SGHTA and CDR2 FQGNSA.

The chain combines TRBV25-1 with TRBJ1-1, with a weak D call TRBD1 (5 bases). This CDR3 comprises 14 residues. V gave up 8 bases and J gave up 0 bases, with 13 bases separating them. Germline CDR1 and CDR2: MGHDK and SYGVNS. The CDR3 nucleotides read TGTGCCAGCCAACTCGGGACGGTGAACACTGAAGCTTTCTTT. This encodes CASQLGTVNTEAFF.

This clone was observed once. This chain uses TRBV5-1 with TRBJ2-1, with D perhaps matching TRBD2 (5 bases). Looked up from germline, CDR1 is SGHRS and CDR2 is YFSETQ. The CDR3 contains 13 residues. Trimming left V 4 bases short and J 10 bases short, with 15 bases between. The CDR3 nucleotides read TGCGCCAGCAGCCAGCGGACCCCAGCGGAGCAGTTCTTC. As protein: CASSQRTPAEQFF.

The chain is built from TRBV21-1 and TRBJ2-1; the table gives TRBD1 as D, unverified against the DNA. TRBV21-1 is a pseudogene locus. The CDR3 is 16 amino acids. CDR3 bases: TGTGCCAGTATAAGAGGACCCCAACAGGGACGCAATGAGCAGTTCTTC. Its protein product is CASIRGPQQGRNEQFF.

The V call is TRBV5-1, the J call TRBJ2-2; 8 positions match TRBD1. Germline values: CDR1 SGHRS, CDR2 YFSETQ. Losses at the gene ends were 5 bases for V and 1 base for J; bases not matched to a gene: 1. This CDR3 contains 14 residues. The CDR3 region has the DNA TGCGCCAGCAGTGGGACAGGGAACACCGGGGAGCTGTTTTTT. Its protein is CASSGTGNTGELFF.

J is TRBJ2-7 and V is TRBV20-1; D gene unclear. The CDR3 covers 12 residues. V was pared by 3 bases and J by 4 bases, with 10 bases between. Germline values: CDR1 DFQATT, CDR2 SNEGSKA (reference sequence). CDR3 sequence: CSASRYVYEQYF. In DNA, the CDR3 is TGCAGTGCTAGTAGATATGTGTACGAGCAGTACTTC.

The CDR3 coding sequence is TGTGCCAGCAGCCCCCATGGGGCCGGTGGGAATGAAAAACTGTTTTTT. Protein product: CASSPHGAGGNEKLFF. This chain connects TRBV7-6 to TRBJ1-4; D perhaps matches TRBD1 (5 bases). The germline V gene encodes CDR1 SGHVS and CDR2 FNYEAQ. The CDR3 extends over 16 amino acids. V lost 5 bases to trimming and J lost 5 bases, with 18 bases between them.

The CDR3 protein is CASSLVWAEVGYTF. The CDR3 coding sequence is TGCGCCAGCAGCTTGGTGTGGGCAGAGGTCGGCTACACCTTC. The chain carries TRBV5-1 and TRBJ1-2, with unresolved D. The CDR3 has 14 amino acids. Germline CDR1 reads SGHRS; CDR2 reads YFSETQ. V was cut by 0 bases and J by 8 bases, with 14 bases left in between.

The genes are TRBV19 and TRBJ2-7; TRBD1 might be the D (6 bases). Trimming cost V 8 bases and J 2 bases, with 16 bases left between them. The germline gives CDR1 LNHDA, CDR2 SQIVND (reference sequence). The CDR3 sequence is 14 residues long. In nucleotides, the CDR3 is TGTGCCAGTTCCCCCGGCAGGGGCGCCTACGAGCAGTACTTC. As protein: CASSPGRGAYEQYF.

This chain joins TRBV5-1 and TRBJ2-2; D remains unclear. V dropped 0 bases and J dropped 5 bases, with 5 bases sitting between them. CDR1 is SGHRS and CDR2 is YFSETQ in the germline V gene. The CDR3 has 13 amino acids. This CDR3 is CASSLAQTGELFF. CDR3 nucleotides: TGCGCCAGCAGCTTGGCCCAGACCGGGGAGCTGTTTTTT.

The chain combines TRBV6-4 with TRBJ1-1, with D possibly matching TRBD1 (6 bases). CDR3 size: 14 residues. V was shortened by 3 bases and J by 6 bases, with 14 bases between the two germline ends. The V gene's germline CDR1 is MRHNA and CDR2 SNTAGT. CDR3 sequence reads: CASSESRGFAEAFF. In DNA, the CDR3 is TGTGCCAGCAGTGAGTCAAGGGGGTTTGCTGAAGCTTTCTTT.

This sequence joins TRBV28 and TRBJ1-1; 9 nucleotides line up with TRBD1. Germline assignment: CDR1 MDHEN and CDR2 SYDVKM. With V trimmed by 4 bases and J by 0 bases, 6 bases remained unmatched. CDR3 length equals 16 residues. The CDR3 here is CASSSPGTGLNTEAFF. The CDR3 DNA is TGTGCCAGCAGTTCGCCTGGGACAGGGCTGAACACTGAAGCTTTCTTT.

CDR3 nucleotide sequence: TGTGCCAGCAGCGTGACACGGGTAAGGTCTGAAGCTTTCTTT. Its protein product is CASSVTRVRSEAFF. The chain uses TRBV2 and TRBJ1-1, with no clear D. Germline V gene lookup returns CDR1 SNHLY and CDR2 FYNNEI. CDR3 length equals 14 residues. Trimming took off 6 bases at V and 6 bases at J, with 17 bases between the two ends.

This clone is a singleton in its sample. The chain uses TRBV28 and TRBJ2-3; 13 bases fit TRBD2. Germline CDR1 is MDHEN and CDR2 is SYDVKM. The CDR3 contains 17 residues. The V segment lost 7 bases and the J segment 8 bases; nucleotides outside the gene matches: 15. The CDR3 DNA is TGTGCCAGCACTGACCTCGCAGGGACTAGCGGGGTGGGTACGCAGTATTTT. Residues: CASTDLAGTSGVGTQYF.

This rearrangement joins TRBV16 to TRBJ1-5; TRBD1 aligns across 7 bases. J was trimmed by 1 base and V by 5 bases; bases with no gene match: 5. Germline V gives CDR1 KGHSY, CDR2 FQNENV. The CDR3 covers 15 residues. The CDR3 DNA reads as TGTGCCAGCAGCAATTGGGACAGCAGCAATCAGCCCCAGCATTTT. Translated, it gives CASSNWDSSNQPQHF.

This clone was seen only a few times. The V gene is TRBV19, the J gene TRBJ2-7; TRBD2 agrees at 8 bases. The CDR3 extends over 13 amino acids. V lost 9 bases to trimming and J lost 0 bases; unmatched junction nucleotides: 4. Germline CDR1 and CDR2: LNHDA and SQIVND (reference sequence). CDR3 loop: CASGLANSYEQYF. The CDR3 nucleotides are TGTGCCAGCGGACTAGCTAACTCCTACGAGCAGTACTTC.

This clone has a single count. The J gene is TRBJ1-2, the V gene TRBV12-5; TRBD1 is a possible D gene (6 bases). Germline CDR1 and CDR2: LGHNT and FRNRAP. V lost 1 base to trimming and J lost 2 bases, with 8 bases between them. The CDR3 runs to 14 residues. DNA for the CDR3: TGTGCTAGTGGTTTGGGAACAGGGAACTATGGCTACACCTTC. Protein: CASGLGTGNYGYTF.

This clone was counted once. The chain combines TRBV10-2 with TRBJ2-3; D gene ambiguous. The CDR3 has 15 amino acids. The V gene lost 0 bases and the J gene lost 0 bases, with 7 bases spanning the gap. The germline V gene has CDR1 WSHSY and CDR2 SAAADI. The CDR3 DNA reads TGCGCCAGCAGTGAGTCTGGTGCTAGCACAGATACGCAGTATTTT. Translating it yields CASSESGASTDTQYF.

The J gene is TRBJ1-1, the V gene TRBV19, with D maybe TRBD1 (5 bases). This CDR3 has 14 amino acids. The germline CDR1 and CDR2 sequences are LNHDA and SQIVND (reference sequence). Deletions cut 3 bases from V and 4 bases from J, with 12 bases between. CDR3: CASSIAGTSTEAFF. CDR3 DNA sequence: TGTGCCAGTAGTATTGCAGGGACGAGCACTGAAGCTTTCTTT.

This rearrangement joins TRBV9 to TRBJ2-3, with D possibly TRBD2 on 5 matching bases. V gave up 4 bases and J gave up 10 bases, with 10 bases separating them. The germline V gene has CDR1 SGDLS and CDR2 YYNGEE. The CDR3 spans 11 residues. For the CDR3, the DNA is TGTGCCAGCAGCCCGGGAATAGCGCAGTATTTT. It yields the protein CASSPGIAQYF.

The chain combines TRBV11-2 with TRBJ2-3; D is possibly TRBD1 or TRBD2 (6 bases each). This CDR3 region has 14 residues. Germline CDR1 reads SGHAT; CDR2 reads FQNNGV. The V end lost 7 bases, the J end lost 4 bases, and 15 bases lay between the germline ends. In nucleotides, the CDR3 is TGTGCCAGCACTAATCCGGGGGCCTCAGATACGCAGTATTTT. Protein product: CASTNPGASDTQYF.

This clone was picked up one time. The chain couples TRBV24-1 to TRBJ1-6; D gene ambiguous. This CDR3 contains 14 residues. Germline CDR1 reads KGHDR; CDR2 reads SFDVKD. Trimming took 9 bases from V and 4 from J, leaving 12 bases between them. The CDR3 DNA follows: TGTGCCACCCACGACGGACGGTATAATTCACCCCTCCACTTT. Translating it yields CATHDGRYNSPLHF.

This clone appeared once. The chain couples TRBV9 to TRBJ1-1, with D unclear. Germline-derived CDR1 and CDR2 are SGDLS and YYNGEE. CDR3 length: 13 amino acids. Trimming took off 4 bases at V and 3 bases at J, with 10 bases between the two ends. The CDR3 reads CASSPRSDTEAFF. CDR3 DNA sequence: TGTGCCAGCAGCCCCAGGTCGGACACTGAAGCTTTCTTT.

V gene TRBV2 combines with J gene TRBJ2-7, with D possibly matching TRBD1 (5 bases). Trimming pared 2 bases from V and 2 bases from J, leaving 10 bases between. Germline CDR1 SNHLY, CDR2 FYNNEI. There are 14 residues in the CDR3. CDR3 coding DNA: TGTGCCAGCAGTGAACGGACACTTGCCTACGAGCAGTACTTC. Residues: CASSERTLAYEQYF.

This clone was counted between two and nine times. The chain couples TRBV7-9 to TRBJ1-2, with 8 bases lining up with TRBD1. Looked up from germline, CDR1 is SEHNR and CDR2 is FQNEAQ (reference sequence). CDR3 length: 12 residues. V trimming: 6 bases; J trimming: 6 bases; junction bases outside the gene matches: 3. CDR3 nucleotide sequence: TGTGCCAGCAGTTGGACAGGGCATGGCTACACCTTC. Translation: CASSWTGHGYTF.

The chain combines TRBV12-5 with TRBJ1-1; maybe TRBD1 (6 bases). CDR1 is LGHNT and CDR2 is FRNRAP in the germline V gene. V lost 6 bases, J lost 2 bases, and 10 bases lay in between. CDR3 length equals 13 residues. The DNA for the CDR3 is TGTGCTAGTGGCAGGGGTCGAAACACTGAAGCTTTCTTT. This sequence encodes CASGRGRNTEAFF.

The CDR3 here is CASSQVAGVGNEQFF. The CDR3 nucleotides read TGCGCCAGCAGCCAAGTAGCTGGGGTAGGGAATGAGCAGTTCTTC. V usage is TRBV4-1 and J usage is TRBJ2-1, with D hard to call. Germline CDR1 MGHRA, CDR2 YSYEKL. Deletions cut 1 base from V and 7 bases from J, with 14 bases between. This CDR3 spans 15 amino acids.

The chain carries TRBV7-8 and TRBJ2-7; D unclear. There are 16 residues in the CDR3. From germline, CDR1 is SGHVS and CDR2 FQNEAQ. V was shortened by 1 base and J by 2 bases, with 15 bases between the two germline ends. CDR3 residues: CASSLEVVQMTYEQYF. CDR3 in DNA: TGTGCCAGCAGCTTAGAGGTGGTTCAGATGACCTACGAGCAGTACTTC.